One sample yielded the 11 T cell receptor beta chains listed below, sequenced in a study of radiotherapy plus CTLA-4 blockade in lung cancer. Assay used: immunoSEQ multiplex PCR; TCRdb lists only in-frame clones, some missing. The profile shows 70,000 to 90,000 clones, approximately 80% of them singletons. Sequencing was performed on peripheral blood, taken from a patient treated with radiotherapy plus ipilimumab. The receptors were sampled from a human donor with non-small cell lung cancer who had stable disease on radiotherapy plus ipilimumab.

The chain uses TRBV27 and TRBJ2-7, with 8 bases lining up with TRBD2. J gave up 3 bases and V 6 bases, and 16 bases lay outside the gene matches. The CDR3 is made up of 17 amino acids. The germline V gene has CDR1 MNHEY and CDR2 SMNVEV (reference sequence). The CDR3 nucleotides are TGTGCCAGCAGGGCCGGGGGCCCGGGACTAGGGATCTACGAGCAGTACTTC. Its translation: CASRAGGPGLGIYEQYF.

The J gene is TRBJ2-3, the V gene TRBV7-3, with D unclear. This CDR3 spans 12 amino acids. The V end lost 2 bases, the J end lost 5 bases, and 5 bases lay between the germline ends. The germline V gene has CDR1 SGHTA and CDR2 FQGTGA. CDR3 nucleotide sequence: TGTGCCAGCAGCTTAGTCCGAGATACGCAGTATTTT. Its translation is CASSLVRDTQYF.

This rearrangement joins TRBV2 to TRBJ2-3, with 12 nucleotides matching TRBD2. Losses at the gene ends were 4 bases for V and 3 bases for J; bases not matched to a gene: 5. This CDR3 is built from 16 residues. Germline lookup yields CDR1 SNHLY and CDR2 FYNNEI. The CDR3 reads CASSVLAGGKTDTQYF. In DNA form, the CDR3 reads TGTGCCAGCAGTGTCCTAGCGGGAGGGAAGACAGATACGCAGTATTTT.

The rearrangement links TRBV6-5 to TRBJ2-7; D unresolved. Germline loops: CDR1 MNHEY, CDR2 SVGAGI. This CDR3 contains 15 residues. V lost 0 bases and J 2 bases, leaving 11 bases between the germline ends. The CDR3 DNA follows: TGTGCCAGCAGTTACTCGTTTGTCAGCACCTACGAGCAGTACTTC. It translates to CASSYSFVSTYEQYF.

This chain joins TRBV2 and TRBJ2-1; possibly TRBD1 or TRBD2 for D (6 bases each). The CDR3 is 14 amino acids. The germline V gene encodes CDR1 SNHLY and CDR2 FYNNEI. V dropped 6 bases and J dropped 4 bases, with 13 bases sitting between them. The CDR3 region has the DNA TGTGCCAGCAGCCGAGGGGGGAGGTACAATGAGCAGTTCTTC. This gives the protein CASSRGGRYNEQFF.

This chain connects TRBV27 to TRBJ2-6; weak D call: TRBD1 (6 bases). From germline, CDR1 is MNHEY and CDR2 SMNVEV (reference sequence). The CDR3 runs 20 residues. Trimming left V 1 base short and J 0 bases short, with 19 bases between. The CDR3 DNA follows: TGTGCCAGCAGTTTATATTCGAGGGTGACAGGCGGCTCTGGGGCCAACGTCCTGACTTTC. It specifies CASSLYSRVTGGSGANVLTF. The variable domain in full, completed from reference TRBV27 and TRBJ2-6, reads EAQVTQNPRYLITVTGKKLTVTCSQNMNHEYMSWYRQDPGLGLRQIYYSMNVEVTDKGDVPEGYKVSRKEKRNFPLILESPSPNQTSLYFCASSLYSRVTGGSGANVLTFGAGSRLTVL.

The chain has TRBV7-6 and TRBJ1-4, with TRBD1 identical over 9 bases. The germline gives CDR1 SGHVS, CDR2 FNYEAQ. V shed 3 bases, J shed 7 bases, and the junction held 9 bases outside the gene matches. The CDR3 is made up of 16 amino acids. CDR3 sequence (DNA): TGTGCCAGCAGCTTTACGGCGGGGGACAGGGCTGAAAAACTGTTTTTT. Its translation: CASSFTAGDRAEKLFF. The complete variable domain, with remaining parts taken from reference TRBV7-6 and TRBJ1-4, reads GAGVSQSPRYKVTKRGQDVALRCDPISGHVSLYWYRQALGQGPEFLTYFNYEAQQDKSGLPNDRFSAERPEGSISTLTIQRTEQRDSAMYRCASSFTAGDRAEKLFFGSGTQLSVL.

The rearrangement joins TRBV30 to TRBJ2-3, with D perhaps given as TRBD1 or TRBD2 (7 bases each). The CDR3 runs to 14 residues. Germline CDR1 is GTSNPN and CDR2 is SVGIG (reference sequence). V lost 8 bases to trimming and J lost 6 bases, with 21 bases between them. CDR3 region: CAGGGHGGGDTQYF. The CDR3, as DNA: TGTGCCGGGGGGGGGCACGGAGGGGGCGATACGCAGTATTTT.

The V and J genes are TRBV5-1 and TRBJ1-1, with a possible D match to TRBD1 (5 bases). Germline V gene lookup returns CDR1 SGHRS and CDR2 YFSETQ. Trimming took off 9 bases at V and 0 bases at J, with 15 bases between the two ends. CDR3 size: 14 residues. DNA for the CDR3: TGCGCCACCCGGGACGGGAGGGTGAACACTGAAGCTTTCTTT. This gives the protein CATRDGRVNTEAFF. Variable domain in full (rest from reference TRBV5-1 and TRBJ1-1): KAGVTQTPRYLIKTRGQQVTLSCSPISGHRSVSWYQQTPGQGLQFLFEYFSETQRNKGNFPGRFSGRQFSNSRSEMNVSTLELGDSALYLCATRDGRVNTEAFFGQGTRLTVV.

The chain carries TRBV14 and TRBJ2-5, with D perhaps matching TRBD1 (5 bases). The CDR3 runs 14 residues. The germline gives CDR1 SGHDN, CDR2 FVKESK. Deletions cut 3 bases from V and 5 bases from J, with 13 bases between. The CDR3 reads CASSHLSGMETQYF. The DNA of the CDR3 is TGTGCCAGCAGCCATCTGTCAGGGATGGAGACCCAGTACTTC.

Comment on this clone: Other DNA sequences of this sample code for an identical CDR3. The rearrangement joins TRBV5-4 to TRBJ2-7; D is ambiguous. The CDR3 is 12 residues long. Trimming stripped 4 bases from V and 7 bases from J, with 12 bases between. Germline CDR1 is SGHNT and CDR2 is YYREEE (reference sequence). CDR3 DNA: TGTGCCAGCAGCGCGCCTTACGGAGAGCAGTACTTC. Translation: CASSAPYGEQYF.